Reported below is one TCR beta chain. What it binds is unknown. The entry originates in a study of shared clonotypes between healthy human individuals. Study results and limitations: Rarefaction exposed incomplete sorted-subset sequencing despite large depth. Naive subsets generally had larger estimated richness than memory subsets. The study sampled only blood, and tissue repertoires likely differ. An expected dependence of interdonor clonotype sharing on sequencing depth was noted.

After removal of 6 bases from V and 3 bases from J, the junction contained 13 bases not matched to a gene. CDR3 length: 18 residues. The germline gives CDR1 KGHSH, CDR2 LQKENI. Clones were sequenced by immunoSEQ multiplex PCR, and TCRdb holds only the in-frame ones, with some missing. The table shows approximately 110,000 clones, with about 67% occurring only once. This TCR was sampled from a woman aged 25 to 39 in good health. The chain uses TRBV18 and TRBJ2-7, with 14 bases identical to TRBD2. The sample comprised memory CD8+ T cells sorted from blood. Noted subset: CD45RO+ cells pooled with CCR7-negative TemRA cells. The chain's CDR3 is CASSYAGTSGSSGYEQYF. In DNA form, the CDR3 reads TGTGCCAGCTCCTATGCCGGGACTAGCGGGAGTAGCGGCTACGAGCAGTACTTC.